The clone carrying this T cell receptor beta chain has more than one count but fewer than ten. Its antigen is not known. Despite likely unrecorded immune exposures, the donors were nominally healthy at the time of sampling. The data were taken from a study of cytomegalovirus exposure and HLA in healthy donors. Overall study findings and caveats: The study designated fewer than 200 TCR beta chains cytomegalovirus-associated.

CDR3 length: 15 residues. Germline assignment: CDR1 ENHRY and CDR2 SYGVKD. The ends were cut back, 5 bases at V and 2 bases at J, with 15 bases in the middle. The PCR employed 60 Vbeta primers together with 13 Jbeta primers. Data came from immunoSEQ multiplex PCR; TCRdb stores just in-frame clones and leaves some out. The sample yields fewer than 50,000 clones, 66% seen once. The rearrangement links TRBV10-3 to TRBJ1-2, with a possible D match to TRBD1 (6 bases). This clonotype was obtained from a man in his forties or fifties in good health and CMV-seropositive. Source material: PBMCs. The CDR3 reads CAISPGSTGNYGYTF. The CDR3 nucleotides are TGTGCCATCAGTCCTGGCTCGACAGGAAACTATGGCTACACCTTC.